This TCR beta chain was sequenced during a study of cytomegalovirus exposure and HLA in healthy donors. Study-level information: As an earlier analysis found, roughly 180 million T cells yielded fewer than 130 million unique TCR beta sequences. Study results and limitations: A few chains linked to CMV were shown in vitro to be specific for CMV antigens. Being productive about 90% or about 30% of the time was typical of most TCR beta V segments in an earlier analysis.

V was cut by 4 bases and J by 2 bases, with 12 bases left in between. Per the germline V gene, CDR1 is SGHAT and CDR2 is FQDESV (reference sequence). CDR3 length equals 15 residues. Donors were ostensibly healthy at sampling, although undocumented immune exposures were probable. PCR was performed using 60 Vbeta and 13 Jbeta primers. Measured with immunoSEQ multiplex PCR; TCRdb has only the in-frame clones, and not every one. Of about 170,000 clones listed, roughly 85% are singletons. As concerns this clone: Its antigen is still unknown.

This chain connects TRBV11-1 to TRBJ2-1; D might be TRBD1 (5 bases). The sequencing sample was made of PBMCs. This TCR came from a young man in good health and CMV-seropositive. The CDR3, as DNA: TGTGCCAGCAGCTGGGGCGTGGGTCCCTACAATGAGCAGTTCTTC. As protein: CASSWGVGPYNEQFF.